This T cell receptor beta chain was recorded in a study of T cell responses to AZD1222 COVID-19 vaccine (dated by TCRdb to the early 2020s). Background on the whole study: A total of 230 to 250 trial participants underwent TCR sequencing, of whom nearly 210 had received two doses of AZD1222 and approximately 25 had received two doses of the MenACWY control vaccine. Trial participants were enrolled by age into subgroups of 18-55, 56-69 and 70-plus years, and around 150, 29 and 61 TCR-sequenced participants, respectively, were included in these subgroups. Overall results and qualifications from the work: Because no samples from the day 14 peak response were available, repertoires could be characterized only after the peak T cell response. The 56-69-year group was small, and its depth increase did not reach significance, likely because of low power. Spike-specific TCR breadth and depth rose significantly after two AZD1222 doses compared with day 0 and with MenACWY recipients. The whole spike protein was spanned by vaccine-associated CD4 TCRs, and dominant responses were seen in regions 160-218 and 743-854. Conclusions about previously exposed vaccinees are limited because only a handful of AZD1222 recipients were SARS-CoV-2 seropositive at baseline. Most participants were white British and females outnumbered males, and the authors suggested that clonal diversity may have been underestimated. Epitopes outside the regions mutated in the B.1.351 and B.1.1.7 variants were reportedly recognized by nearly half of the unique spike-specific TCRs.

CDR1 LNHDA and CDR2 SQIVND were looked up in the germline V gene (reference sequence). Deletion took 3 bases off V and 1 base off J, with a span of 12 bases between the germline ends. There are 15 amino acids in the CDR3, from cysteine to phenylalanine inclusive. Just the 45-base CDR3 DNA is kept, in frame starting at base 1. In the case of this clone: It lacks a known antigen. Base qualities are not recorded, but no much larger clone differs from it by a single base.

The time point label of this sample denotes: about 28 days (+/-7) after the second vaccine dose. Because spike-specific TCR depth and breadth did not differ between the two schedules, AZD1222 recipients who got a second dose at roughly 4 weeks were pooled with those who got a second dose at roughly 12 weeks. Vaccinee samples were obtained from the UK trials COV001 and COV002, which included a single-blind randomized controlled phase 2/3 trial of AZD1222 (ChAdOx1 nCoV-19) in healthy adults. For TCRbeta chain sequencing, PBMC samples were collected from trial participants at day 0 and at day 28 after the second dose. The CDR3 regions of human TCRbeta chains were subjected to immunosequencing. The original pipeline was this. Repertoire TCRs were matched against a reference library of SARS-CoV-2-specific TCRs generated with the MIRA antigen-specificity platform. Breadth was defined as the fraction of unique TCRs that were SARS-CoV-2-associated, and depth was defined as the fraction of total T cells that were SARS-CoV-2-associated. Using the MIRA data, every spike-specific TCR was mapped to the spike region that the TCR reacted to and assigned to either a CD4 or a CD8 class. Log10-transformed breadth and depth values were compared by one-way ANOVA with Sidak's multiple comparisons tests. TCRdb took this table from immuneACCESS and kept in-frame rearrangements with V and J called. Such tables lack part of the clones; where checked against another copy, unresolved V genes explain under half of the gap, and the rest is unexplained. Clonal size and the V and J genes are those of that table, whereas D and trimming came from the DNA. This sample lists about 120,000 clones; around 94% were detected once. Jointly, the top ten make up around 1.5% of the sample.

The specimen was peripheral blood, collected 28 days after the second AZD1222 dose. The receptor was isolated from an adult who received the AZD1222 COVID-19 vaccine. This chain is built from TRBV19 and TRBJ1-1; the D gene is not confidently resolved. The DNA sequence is TGTGCCAGTAGTATTCGCGAGATTCCGAACACTGAAGCTTTCTTT. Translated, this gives CASSIREIPNTEAFF. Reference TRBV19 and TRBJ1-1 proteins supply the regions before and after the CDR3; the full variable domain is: DGGITQSPKYLFRKEGQNVTLSCEQNLNHDAMYWYRQDPGQGLRLIYYSQIVNDFQKGDIAEGYSVSREKKESFPLTVTSAQKNPTAFYLCASSIREIPNTEAFFGQGTRLTVV.